This TCR beta chain was captured in a study of vaccination and CD4 T cells after COVID-19. The study, taken as a whole, reports: Of the reactive clones in convalescent patients, a median around 83% showed up only post-vaccination.

Cultured CD4+ T-cell DNA underwent Oncomine TCR Beta short-read sequencing. TCRdb reanalysed the PCR reads using MiXCR and keeps one entry per CDR3 protein. The sample consists of approximately 15,000 distinct CDR3 sequences, around 48% of them appearing once. This clonotype showed up just a few times. The antigen remains unidentified. The treatment here: roughly ten-day PBMC culture with coronavirus spike peptide pools or control peptides (ViraFEST assay). Following expansion of antigen-specific T cells with peptide pools, ViraFEST then sequenced TCRs. Per well, some 2 million PBMCs were cultured in the presence of about 10 IU/ml IL-2 and 10 ug/ml peptide pools. Sequencing was done on a sample of CD4+ T cells from blood, cultured in vitro. This TCR was recovered from a human donor who had recovered from COVID-19.

Written as DNA, the CDR3 is TGTGCCAGCAGCCCCGGGAGGGACACTGAAGCTTTCTTT. This translates into CASSPGRDTEAFF. The chain couples TRBV7-3 to TRBJ1-1; D is undetermined. CDR3 size: 13 residues. With 5 bases removed from V and 3 bases from J, the gap between germline ends came to 10 bases. Germline assignment: CDR1 SGHTA and CDR2 FQGTGA.